A single sample is the source of the 30 T cell receptor beta chains below, sequenced in a study of early T cells in non-severe SARS-CoV-2 infection. A single record per CDR3 protein comes from TCRdb applying MiXCR to the 5' RACE reads. The sample includes some 61,000 distinct CDR3 sequences, approximately 8% of them seen just once. The material sequenced was whole blood, taken at baseline. These receptors were obtained from an adult who was a healthcare worker with PCR-confirmed SARS-CoV-2 infection or an uninfected control (not recorded which).

Ten or more counts support this clonotype. V is TRBV7-8 and J is TRBJ2-1; D is unclear. The V end was cut by 7 bases, the J end by 7 bases, with 20 bases between. CDR3 length: 15 residues. CDR1 and CDR2 from the germline V gene are SGHVS and FQNEAQ. CDR3 region: CASTRWNNPVNEQFF. CDR3 sequence (DNA): TGTGCCAGCACCAGGTGGAACAATCCCGTAAATGAGCAGTTCTTC. Drawing the rest from reference TRBV7-8 and TRBJ2-1, the complete variable domain is GAGVSQSPRYKVAKRGQDVALRCDPISGHVSLFWYQQALGQGPEFLTYFQNEAQLDKSGLPSDRFFAERPEGSVSTLKIQRTQQEDSAVYLCASTRWNNPVNEQFFGPGTRLTVL.

This chain connects TRBV6-6 to TRBJ2-1; TRBD2 is a possible D gene (5 bases). The ends were cut back, 5 bases at V and 10 bases at J, with 12 bases in the middle. Germline-derived CDR1 and CDR2 are MNHNY and SVGAGI (reference sequence). The CDR3 contains 12 residues. CDR3 coding DNA: TGTGCCAGCAGTAGGGAGATGGGGGAGCAGTTCTTC. Its translation: CASSREMGEQFF.

This CDR3 is CASSLGTGTRGEQFF. The CDR3 coding sequence is TGTGCCAGCAGCTTAGGAACCGGGACTAGGGGAGAGCAGTTCTTC. The gene calls are TRBV11-2 and TRBJ2-1, with 8 bases fitting TRBD2. The CDR3 has 15 amino acids. The germline V gene encodes CDR1 SGHAT and CDR2 FQNNGV. V lost 1 base, J lost 10 bases, and 9 bases stayed unmatched.

The genes are TRBV12-3 or TRBV12-4 and TRBJ2-1; no definite D call. CDR3 length equals 12 residues. Trimming left V 2 bases short and J 6 bases short, with 5 bases between. As DNA, the CDR3 is TGTGCCAGCAGTTTAAAAAGCAATGAGCAGTTCTTC. Translated: CASSLKSNEQFF.

The chain links TRBV5-5 to TRBJ1-5, with D perhaps matching TRBD1 (5 bases). This CDR3 comprises 15 residues. Germline V lookup: CDR1 SGHKS, CDR2 YYEKEE (reference sequence). Between the trimmed V and J ends, which lost 2 bases and 0 bases, there was a span of 9 bases. For the CDR3, the DNA is TGTGCCAGCAGCTTAGGGGTATATAGCAATCAGCCCCAGCATTTT. The encoded protein is CASSLGVYSNQPQHF.

The table lists this clonotype with many counts. The gene calls are TRBV7-2 and TRBJ2-3; possibly TRBD1 for D (7 bases). The V gene's germline CDR1 is SGHTA and CDR2 FQGNSA. Between the trimmed V and J ends, which lost 5 bases and 3 bases, there was a span of 15 bases. This CDR3 has 15 residues. The CDR3 region is CASSQGGVGTDTQYF. The CDR3 DNA reads as TGTGCCAGCAGCCAGGGGGGAGTCGGAACAGATACGCAGTATTTT.

The chain recombines TRBV6-4 with TRBJ2-3; D is unresolved. Germline CDR1 MRHNA, CDR2 SNTAGT. CDR3 length: 13 amino acids. V lost 2 bases, J lost 1 base, and 4 bases lay in between. The CDR3, as DNA: TGTGCCAGCAGTGACCAGGGCACAGATACGCAGTATTTT. Encoded protein: CASSDQGTDTQYF.

This clonotype has just a few counts. The rearrangement joins TRBV3-1 to TRBJ2-7; D may be TRBD2 (6 bases). V lost 0 bases, J lost 4 bases, and 10 bases lay in between. The germline V gene encodes CDR1 LGHDT and CDR2 YNNKEL (reference sequence). The CDR3 totals 14 residues. This chain's CDR3 is CASSQEGLGYEQYF. The CDR3 nucleotides are TGTGCCAGCAGCCAAGAGGGACTCGGTTACGAGCAGTACTTC.

This clonotype was found many times. The chain couples TRBV7-9 to TRBJ1-3, with D perhaps TRBD1 (5 bases). Germline CDR1 reads SEHNR; CDR2 reads FQNEAQ (reference sequence). Trimming took 5 bases from V and 6 from J, leaving 20 bases between them. The CDR3 sequence is 16 residues long. CDR3 region: CASSHLGGTTANTIYF. For the CDR3, the DNA is TGTGCCAGCAGCCACTTAGGCGGGACGACCGCAAACACCATATATTTT.

This clonotype was counted between two and nine times. The chain uses TRBV12-3 or TRBV12-4 and TRBJ2-1; D call uncertain. The CDR3 is 15 amino acids. V was trimmed by 0 bases and J by 4 bases, leaving 10 bases between them. Written as DNA, the CDR3 is TGTGCCAGCAGTTTAGCCAGCGCCTCATACAATGAGCAGTTCTTC. Translation: CASSLASASYNEQFF.

This clonotype was detected only a few times. This sequence joins TRBV2 and TRBJ2-2; D is possibly TRBD2 (5 bases). Germline-derived CDR1 and CDR2 are SNHLY and FYNNEI. The CDR3 length is 14 residues. The germline V and J ends were trimmed by 6 bases and 5 bases, with 13 bases remaining between them. CDR3 protein: CASREDSLTGELFF. The CDR3 DNA is TGTGCCAGCAGAGAGGACTCACTGACCGGGGAGCTGTTTTTT.

The CDR3 protein is CASREGGGAGNEQYF. The CDR3 region has the DNA TGTGCCAGCAGAGAGGGGGGCGGGGCTGGGAACGAGCAGTACTTC. This rearrangement joins TRBV12-3 or TRBV12-4 to TRBJ2-7; perhaps D is TRBD1 or TRBD2 (6 bases each). This CDR3 comprises 15 residues. Trimming cost V 6 bases and J 5 bases, with 20 bases left between them.

The V gene is TRBV5-4, the J gene TRBJ2-1, with 13 bases identical to TRBD2. The CDR3 covers 15 residues. The V and J ends lost 4 bases and 5 bases, in that order; junction bases with no gene match: 3. Germline CDR1 reads SGHNT; CDR2 reads YYREEE (reference sequence). CDR3 DNA: TGTGCCAGCAGCCCCACTAGCGGGGGGGACAATGAGCAGTTCTTC. Residues: CASSPTSGGDNEQFF. The full variable domain, rest sourced from reference TRBV5-4 and TRBJ2-1, is ETGVTQSPTHLIKTRGQQVTLRCSSQSGHNTVSWYQQALGQGPQFIFQYYREEENGRGNFPPRFSGLQFPNYSSELNVNALELDDSALYLCASSPTSGGDNEQFFGPGTRLTVL.

In its sample, this clonotype was seen a few times. The chain recombines TRBV5-1 with TRBJ2-3; no reliable D call. The CDR3 extends over 12 amino acids. V gave up 4 bases and J gave up 1 base, with 4 bases separating them. Germline CDR1 is SGHRS and CDR2 is YFSETQ. CDR3 sequence: CASSKGTDTQYF. The CDR3 nucleotides are TGCGCCAGCAGCAAGGGCACAGATACGCAGTATTTT.

This clonotype showed up many times. V and J are TRBV6-5 and TRBJ1-1; D remains unclear. Germline lookup yields CDR1 MNHEY and CDR2 SVGAGI. Deletions cut 5 bases from V and 6 bases from J, with 16 bases between. This CDR3 comprises 14 residues. DNA of the CDR3: TGTGCCAGCAGTCGGACTTCCACTGCCGCTGAAGCTTTCTTT. Protein product: CASSRTSTAAEAFF.

This clonotype was detected only once. The CDR3 sequence: CASRGLGGYNEQFF. For the CDR3, the DNA is TGTGCCAGCCGGGGCCTGGGGGGATACAATGAGCAGTTCTTC. The chain recombines TRBV6-5 with TRBJ2-1, with a tentative D call TRBD2 (6 bases). The germline V gene has CDR1 MNHEY and CDR2 SVGAGI. This CDR3 is built from 14 residues. V gave up 8 bases and J gave up 4 bases, with 15 bases separating them.

The rearrangement links TRBV6-2 or TRBV6-3 to TRBJ2-7; TRBD2 matches at 9 bases. The germline CDR1 and CDR2 sequences are MNHEY and SVGEGT. The CDR3 is made up of 17 amino acids. With 6 bases clipped from V and 2 bases from J, the junction kept 14 bases outside the gene matches. Here the CDR3 reads CASRPLAGNRTTYEQYF. CDR3 DNA: TGTGCCAGCAGGCCACTAGCGGGCAACCGAACCACCTACGAGCAGTACTTC.

The rearrangement joins TRBV5-1 to TRBJ2-7, with TRBD1 as a possible D gene (6 bases). The CDR3 has 14 residues. V lost 4 bases to trimming and J lost 2 bases, with 13 bases between them. The germline V gene encodes CDR1 SGHRS and CDR2 YFSETQ. CDR3 nucleotide sequence: TGCGCCAGCAGCCAAGCGACAGGAGCCTACGAGCAGTACTTC. Its translation: CASSQATGAYEQYF.

The chain uses TRBV7-9 and TRBJ2-5; 8 nucleotides line up with TRBD2. The CDR3 extends over 16 amino acids. Germline CDR1 SEHNR, CDR2 FQNEAQ (reference sequence). V shed 0 bases, J shed 7 bases, and the junction held 10 bases outside the gene matches. The CDR3 reads CASSLAQAGAEWTQYF. CDR3 sequence (DNA): TGTGCCAGCAGCTTAGCGCAAGCGGGAGCTGAGTGGACCCAGTACTTC.

The table lists this clonotype with many counts. The chain uses TRBV5-1 and TRBJ2-1, with 7 positions matching TRBD2. The length of the CDR3 is 17 residues. The V gene's germline CDR1 is SGHRS and CDR2 YFSETQ. Losses at the gene ends were 0 bases for V and 3 bases for J; bases not matched to a gene: 9. The CDR3 nucleotides are TGCGCCAGCAGCTTGGGTTATGTTAGCGGGTACTACAATGAGCAGTTCTTC. Amino acids: CASSLGYVSGYYNEQFF.

This clonotype came up a few times. The chain is built from TRBV12-3 or TRBV12-4 and TRBJ2-7, with 7 nucleotides matching TRBD1. V trimming: 5 bases; J trimming: 5 bases; junction bases outside the gene matches: 3. This CDR3 spans 12 amino acids. In DNA, the CDR3 is TGTGCCAGCAGTCGACAGGGTAACGAGCAGTACTTC. It specifies CASSRQGNEQYF.

The CDR3 loop is CASSSGGLAFSSTDTQYF. Here the CDR3 DNA reads TGTGCCAGCAGCTCAGGGGGACTAGCCTTCTCTAGCACAGATACGCAGTATTTT. The J gene is TRBJ2-3, the V gene TRBV7-9; 9 nucleotides match TRBD2. V dropped 4 bases and J dropped 0; count of bases not matched to a gene: 11. Per the germline V gene, CDR1 is SEHNR and CDR2 is FQNEAQ (reference sequence). The CDR3 contains 18 residues.

The rearrangement links TRBV25-1 to TRBJ1-1, with D uncertain. The V and J ends lost 6 bases and 4 bases respectively, with 12 bases between them. The CDR3 runs 13 residues. Germline CDR1 MGHDK, CDR2 SYGVNS. The CDR3 DNA follows: TGTGCCAGCAGCCCCGGGTATGGCACTGAAGCTTTCTTT. Translated: CASSPGYGTEAFF.

A few counts support this clonotype. The chain links TRBV12-3 or TRBV12-4 to TRBJ1-2; 7 bases fit TRBD1. The length of the CDR3 is 16 residues. V lost 3 bases and J lost 3; bases outside the gene matches: 10. The CDR3 loop is CASSFGPTGPDYGYTF. CDR3 nucleotide sequence: TGTGCCAGCAGTTTTGGGCCGACAGGGCCCGACTATGGCTACACCTTC.

This CDR3 is CSASVSPRGGALHF. The CDR3 nucleotides are TGCAGTGCTAGTGTTTCCCCCCGGGGGGGGGCCCTCCACTTT. The gene calls are TRBV20-1 and TRBJ1-6; tentative D call: TRBD1 (5 bases). The CDR3 has 14 residues. Trimming removed 3 bases from V and 14 bases from J, with 20 bases in between. Per germline, CDR1 DFQATT and CDR2 SNEGSKA (reference sequence).

The genes are TRBV5-1 and TRBJ2-3; 8 bases fit TRBD2. V trimming: 6 bases; J trimming: 2 bases; junction bases outside the gene matches: 8. Looked up from germline, CDR1 is SGHRS and CDR2 is YFSETQ. This CDR3 spans 15 amino acids. In DNA, the CDR3 is TGCGCCAGCAACATGGTAGCGGGGCTCACAGATACGCAGTATTTT. Its protein is CASNMVAGLTDTQYF.

This clonotype occurred a few times. The V call is TRBV6-5, the J call TRBJ1-6, with 7 bases aligning to TRBD1. The V and J ends lost 0 bases and 5 bases, in that order; junction bases with no gene match: 1. Germline CDR1 is MNHEY and CDR2 is SVGAGI. This CDR3 has 15 residues. This chain's CDR3 is CASSYSGTDNSPLHF. CDR3 DNA: TGTGCCAGCAGTTACTCAGGGACAGATAATTCACCCCTCCACTTT.

At least ten counts were recorded for this clonotype. V gene TRBV20-1 combines with J gene TRBJ2-7; D possibly corresponds to TRBD2 (5 bases). The CDR3 is made up of 16 amino acids. V was pared by 3 bases and J by 0 bases, with 18 bases between. Per germline, CDR1 DFQATT and CDR2 SNEGSKA (reference sequence). This CDR3 is CSASLFILGSSYEQYF. The CDR3 DNA reads as TGCAGTGCTAGCCTTTTTATTCTTGGGAGCTCCTACGAGCAGTACTTC.

This sequence joins TRBV30 and TRBJ1-3; D unclear. V lost 5 bases and J 4 bases, leaving 15 bases between the germline ends. The CDR3 spans 14 residues. CDR1 is GTSNPN, CDR2 SVGIG, per germline (reference sequence). The CDR3 spells CAWDGESYGNTIYF. CDR3 in DNA: TGTGCCTGGGACGGAGAGTCGTACGGAAACACCATATATTTT.

This clonotype came up many times. V usage is TRBV20-1 and J usage is TRBJ1-5; D is perhaps TRBD1 (5 bases). This CDR3 is built from 13 residues. Germline CDR1 DFQATT, CDR2 SNEGSKA (reference sequence). V dropped 3 bases and J dropped 9 bases, with 15 bases sitting between them. CDR3: CSASVLGGGPQHF. CDR3 in DNA: TGCAGTGCTAGTGTATTGGGCGGGGGGCCCCAGCATTTT.